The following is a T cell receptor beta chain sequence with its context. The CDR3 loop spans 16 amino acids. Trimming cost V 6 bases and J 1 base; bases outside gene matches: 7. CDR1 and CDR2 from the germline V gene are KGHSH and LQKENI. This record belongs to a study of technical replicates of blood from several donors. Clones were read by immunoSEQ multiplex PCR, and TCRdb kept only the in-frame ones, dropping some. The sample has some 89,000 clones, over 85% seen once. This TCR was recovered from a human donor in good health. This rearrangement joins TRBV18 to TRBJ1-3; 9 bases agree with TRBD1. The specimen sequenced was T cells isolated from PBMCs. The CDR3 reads CASSLRGTGSGNTIYF. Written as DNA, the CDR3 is TGTGCCAGCTCCCTGCGGGGGACAGGGTCTGGAAACACCATATATTTT. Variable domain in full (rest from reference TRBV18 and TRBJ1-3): NAGVMQNPRHLVRRRGQEARLRCSPMKGHSHVYWYRQLPEEGLKFMVYLQKENIIDESGMPKERFSAEFPKEGPSILRIQQVVRGDSAAYFCASSLRGTGSGNTIYFGEGSWLTVV.